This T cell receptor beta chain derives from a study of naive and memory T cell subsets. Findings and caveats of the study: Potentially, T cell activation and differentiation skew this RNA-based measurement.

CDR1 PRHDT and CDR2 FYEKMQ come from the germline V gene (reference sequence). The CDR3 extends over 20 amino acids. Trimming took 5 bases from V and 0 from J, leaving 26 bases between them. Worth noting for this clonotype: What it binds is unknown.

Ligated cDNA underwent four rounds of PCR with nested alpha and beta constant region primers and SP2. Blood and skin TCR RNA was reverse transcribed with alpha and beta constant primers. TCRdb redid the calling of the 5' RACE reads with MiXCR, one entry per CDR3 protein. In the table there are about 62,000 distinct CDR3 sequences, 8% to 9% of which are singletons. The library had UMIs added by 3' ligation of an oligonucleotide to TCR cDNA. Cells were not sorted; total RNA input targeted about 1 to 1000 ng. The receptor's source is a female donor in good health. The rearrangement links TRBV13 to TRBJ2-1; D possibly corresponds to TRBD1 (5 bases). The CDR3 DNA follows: TGTGCCAGCAGCCCTCACAGAACGCGGACCGAAGGGGTCTCCTACAATGAGCAGTTCTTC. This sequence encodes CASSPHRTRTEGVSYNEQFF.